This T cell receptor (beta chain) was obtained from a study of sequential checkpoint blockade in melanoma. Looking at the study overall: Randomization was 1:1 between first-line nivolumab→ipilimumab and ipilimumab→nivolumab. Maintenance nivolumab came after either treatment sequence.

CDR1 and CDR2 (germline): MNHNS, SASEGT. J lost 2 bases, V lost 6 bases, and 5 bases had no gene match. The CDR3 sequence is 15 residues long. This table comes from immunoSEQ multiplex PCR, and its TCRdb copy is limited to in-frame clones, with some not included. The table records approximately 9,300 clones, roughly 73% of them present only once. The treatment here: randomized to nivolumab then ipilimumab (arm A) or the reverse (arm B). DNA-damaging chemotherapy had not been given to any patient beforehand. Sorted cells were live CD3+CD8+, lacking CD19 and CD56, from PBMCs. The source of this sequence is a human donor with melanoma. The starting material was CD8+ T cells sorted from blood (inferred from file names), obtained from a patient given nivolumab and ipilimumab in sequence. The chain combines TRBV6-1 with TRBJ1-2; 11 positions match TRBD1. CDR3 sequence: CASSLGQGGNYGYTF. The DNA of the CDR3 is TGTGCCAGCAGCCTGGGACAGGGGGGAAACTATGGCTACACCTTC.